This T cell receptor (beta chain) was observed in a study of technical replicates of blood from four donors. This CDR3 is 15 amino acids long. Germline CDR1 is MNHEY and CDR2 is SMNVEV (reference sequence). The V end lost 4 bases, the J end lost 5 bases, and 17 bases lay between the germline ends. Sequencing was performed with immunoSEQ multiplex PCR; in TCRdb, only in-frame clones are kept and a portion is missing. The profile covers fewer than 20,000 clones, with 70% to 85% appearing a single time and roughly a tenth taken by the ten largest. The source of this sequence is a human donor in good health. Some clones in this sample may be carry-over from other donors' samples. Sequenced sample: PBMCs. The gene calls are TRBV27 and TRBJ2-5; a possible D gene is TRBD2 (5 bases). The CDR3 coding sequence is TGTGCCAGCAGTTCCGCTAGCTTCCCCGGGGAGACCCAGTACTTC. It is translated as CASSSASFPGETQYF.